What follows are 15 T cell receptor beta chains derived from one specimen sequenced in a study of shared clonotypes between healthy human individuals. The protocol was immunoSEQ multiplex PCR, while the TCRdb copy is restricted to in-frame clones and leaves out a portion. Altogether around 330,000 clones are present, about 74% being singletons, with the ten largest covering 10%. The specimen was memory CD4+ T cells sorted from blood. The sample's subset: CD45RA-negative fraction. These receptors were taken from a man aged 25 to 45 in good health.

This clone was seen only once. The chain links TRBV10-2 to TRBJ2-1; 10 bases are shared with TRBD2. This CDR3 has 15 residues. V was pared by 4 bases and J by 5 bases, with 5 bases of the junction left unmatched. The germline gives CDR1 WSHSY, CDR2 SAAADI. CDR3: CASSGAGGVNNEQFF. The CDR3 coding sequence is TGCGCCAGCAGTGGAGCGGGAGGGGTCAACAATGAGCAGTTCTTC.

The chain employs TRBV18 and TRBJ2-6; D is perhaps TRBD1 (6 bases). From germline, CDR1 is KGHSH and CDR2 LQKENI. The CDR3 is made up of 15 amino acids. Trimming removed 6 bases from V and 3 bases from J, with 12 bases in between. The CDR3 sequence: CASSLTGYGANVLTF. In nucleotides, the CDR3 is TGTGCCAGCTCCCTCACAGGGTATGGGGCCAACGTCCTGACTTTC.

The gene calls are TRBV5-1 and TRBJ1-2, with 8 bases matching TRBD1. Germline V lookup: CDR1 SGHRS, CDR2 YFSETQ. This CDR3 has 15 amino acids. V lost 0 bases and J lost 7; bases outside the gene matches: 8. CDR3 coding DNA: TGCGCCAGCAGCTTGGCAGGGGGCACAGATCCTGGCTACACCTTC. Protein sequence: CASSLAGGTDPGYTF.

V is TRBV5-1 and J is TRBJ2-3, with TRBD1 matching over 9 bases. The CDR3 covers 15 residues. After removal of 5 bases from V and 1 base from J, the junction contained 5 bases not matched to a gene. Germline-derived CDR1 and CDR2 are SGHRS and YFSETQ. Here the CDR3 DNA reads TGCGCCAGCAGAAAATGGACAGGGGGCACAGATACGCAGTATTTT. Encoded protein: CASRKWTGGTDTQYF.

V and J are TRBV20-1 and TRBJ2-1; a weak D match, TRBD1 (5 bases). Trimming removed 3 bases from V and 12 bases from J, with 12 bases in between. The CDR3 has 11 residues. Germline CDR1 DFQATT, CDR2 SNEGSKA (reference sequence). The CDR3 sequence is CSASDIRGQFF. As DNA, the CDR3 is TGCAGTGCTAGTGACATTAGGGGGCAGTTCTTC.

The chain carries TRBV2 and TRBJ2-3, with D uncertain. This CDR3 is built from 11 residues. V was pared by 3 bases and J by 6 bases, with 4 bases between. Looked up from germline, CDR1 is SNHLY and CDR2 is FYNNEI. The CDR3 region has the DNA TGTGCCAGCAGTGACAGGGATACGCAGTATTTT. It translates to CASSDRDTQYF.

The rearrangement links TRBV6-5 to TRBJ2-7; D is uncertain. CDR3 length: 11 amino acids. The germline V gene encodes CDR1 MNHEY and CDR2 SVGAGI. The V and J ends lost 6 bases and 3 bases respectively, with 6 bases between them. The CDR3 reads CASRDLYEQYF. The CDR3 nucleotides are TGTGCCAGCAGAGATCTCTACGAGCAGTACTTC.

In DNA, the CDR3 is TGTGCCAGCAGTTTACCTAGCGCAACCTACGAGCAGTACTTC. Its protein is CASSLPSATYEQYF. V usage is TRBV28 and J usage is TRBJ2-7; possible D gene TRBD2, 6 bases. The V gene lost 2 bases and the J gene lost 2 bases, with 10 bases spanning the gap. The germline V gene encodes CDR1 MDHEN and CDR2 SYDVKM. The CDR3 is made up of 14 amino acids.

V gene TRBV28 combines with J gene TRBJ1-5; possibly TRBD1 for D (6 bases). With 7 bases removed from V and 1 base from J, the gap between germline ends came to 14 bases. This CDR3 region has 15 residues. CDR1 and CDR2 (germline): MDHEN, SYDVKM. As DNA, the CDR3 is TGTGCCAGCAACGGCCTCAGGGGAAGCAATCAGCCCCAGCATTTT. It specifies CASNGLRGSNQPQHF.

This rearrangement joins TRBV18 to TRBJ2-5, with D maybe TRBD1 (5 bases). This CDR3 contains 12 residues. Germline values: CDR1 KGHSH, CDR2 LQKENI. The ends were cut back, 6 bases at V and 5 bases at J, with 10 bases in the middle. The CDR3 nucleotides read TGTGCCAGCTCCGACAGCGAGGAGACCCAGTACTTC. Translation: CASSDSEETQYF. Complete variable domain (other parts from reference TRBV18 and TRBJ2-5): NAGVMQNPRHLVRRRGQEARLRCSPMKGHSHVYWYRQLPEEGLKFMVYLQKENIIDESGMPKERFSAEFPKEGPSILRIQQVVRGDSAAYFCASSDSEETQYFGPGTRLLVL.

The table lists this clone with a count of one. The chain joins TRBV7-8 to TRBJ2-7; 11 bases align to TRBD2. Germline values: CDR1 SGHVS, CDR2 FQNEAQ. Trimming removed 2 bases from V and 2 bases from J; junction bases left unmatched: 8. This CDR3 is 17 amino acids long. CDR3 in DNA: TGTGCCAGCAGCTTAAGTGGACTAGCGGGTGAGACCTACGAGCAGTACTTC. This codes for CASSLSGLAGETYEQYF.

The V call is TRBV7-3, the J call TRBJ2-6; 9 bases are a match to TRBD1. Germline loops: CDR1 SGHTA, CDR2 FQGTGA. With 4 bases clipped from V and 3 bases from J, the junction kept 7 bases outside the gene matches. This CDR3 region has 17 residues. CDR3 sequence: CASSSSGQGGGANVLTF. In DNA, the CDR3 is TGTGCCAGCAGCTCATCGGGACAGGGTGGTGGGGCCAACGTCCTGACTTTC.

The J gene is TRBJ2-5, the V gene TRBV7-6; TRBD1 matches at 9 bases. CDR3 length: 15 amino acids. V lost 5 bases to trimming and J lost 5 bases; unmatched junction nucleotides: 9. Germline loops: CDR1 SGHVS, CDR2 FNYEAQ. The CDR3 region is CASSIPTGGVETQYF. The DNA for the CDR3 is TGTGCCAGCAGCATACCGACAGGGGGGGTGGAGACCCAGTACTTC.

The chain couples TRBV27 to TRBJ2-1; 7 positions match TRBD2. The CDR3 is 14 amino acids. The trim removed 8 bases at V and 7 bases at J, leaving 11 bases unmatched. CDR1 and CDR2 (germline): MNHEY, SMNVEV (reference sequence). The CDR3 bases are TGTGCCAGCCTCGGGGGGAGGCGGAGAAATGAGCAGTTCTTC. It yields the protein CASLGGRRRNEQFF.

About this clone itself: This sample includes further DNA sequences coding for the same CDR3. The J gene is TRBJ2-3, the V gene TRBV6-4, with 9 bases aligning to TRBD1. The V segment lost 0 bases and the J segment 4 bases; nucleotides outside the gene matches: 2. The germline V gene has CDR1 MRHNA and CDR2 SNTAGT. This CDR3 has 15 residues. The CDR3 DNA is TGTGCCAGCAGTGACTCTACAGGGGGCGCAGATACGCAGTATTTT. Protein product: CASSDSTGGADTQYF.